This TCR beta chain was observed in a study of regulatory T cells in long-lasting Graves disease. The TCR beta library used iRepertoire HTBI primers with Arm-PCR amplification of CDR3. Each CDR3 protein gets one entry after TCRdb re-called the multiplex PCR reads with MiXCR. This table holds about 290,000 distinct CDR3 sequences, 22% found once. The trim removed 0 bases at V and 3 bases at J, leaving 6 bases unmatched. CDR1 DFQATT and CDR2 SNEGSKA come from the germline V gene (reference sequence). The CDR3 contains 15 residues. The time point here: persistent/refractory GD, antithyroid drugs over 5 years with positive TRAb. Making the TCR library involved RNA that had been extracted from PBMCs. Into tubes containing EDTA, roughly 8.8 milliliters of peripheral blood were drawn.

The clonotype originates from a female donor with Graves disease. The specimen comprised peripheral blood mononuclear cells (PBMCs), sampled when the disease was refractory, from a patient treated with antithyroid drugs. The chain recombines TRBV20-1 with TRBJ2-7, with 9 bases that match TRBD2. The CDR3, as DNA: TGCAGTGCTAGAGATCTGCTAGCGGGATACTACGAGCAGTACTTC. Translation: CSARDLLAGYYEQYF.